These T cell receptor beta chains were read from a single sample in a study of CD8+ T cells in alopecia areata. The assay was immunoSEQ multiplex PCR, and TCRdb's table has in-frame clones only and misses some. This table has roughly 180,000 clones, about 63% appearing once. The source was CD4+ T cells sorted from blood, collected at week 0. These receptors were obtained from a human donor with alopecia areata. Both conserved end residues are part of each CDR3. A D gene is named only where the DNA matches it firmly.

V gene: TRBV7-2
J gene: TRBJ2-6
D gene: TRBD2
CDR3 protein: CASTPRGGPGANVLTF

V gene: TRBV15
J gene: TRBJ1-5
D gene: -
CDR3 protein: CATSSRAVGNQPQHF

V gene: TRBV30
J gene: TRBJ2-4
D gene: -
CDR3 protein: CAWSQGRTVAKNIQYF

V gene: TRBV5-1
J gene: TRBJ2-5
D gene: -
CDR3 protein: CASRVAVEETQYF

V gene: TRBV2
J gene: TRBJ1-5
D gene: -
CDR3 protein: CASSEARSSPPQHF

V gene: TRBV30
J gene: TRBJ1-5
D gene: TRBD1
CDR3 protein: CAWSVGGTGDKPQHF

V gene: TRBV6-6
J gene: TRBJ1-2
D gene: -
CDR3 protein: CASSLDNTF

V gene: TRBV4-3
J gene: TRBJ2-5
D gene: -
CDR3 protein: CASSQDLGGVETQYF

V gene: TRBV25-1
J gene: TRBJ2-3
D gene: -
CDR3 protein: CASSEYGRGAVGDTQYF

V gene: TRBV29-1
J gene: TRBJ2-3
D gene: TRBD1
CDR3 protein: CSVTPSDRVKDTQYF